This is a list of T cell receptor beta chains from one sample in a study of T cell responses to AZD1222 COVID-19 vaccine. Profiling relied on immunoSEQ multiplex PCR, and the TCRdb table lists in-frame clones only, not all of them. Here the sample spans some 140,000 clones, 80% to 90% being singletons. The material sequenced was peripheral blood, taken on day 0 of MenACWY control vaccination. The receptors were sampled from an adult in good health. Each CDR3 is given without its conserved first and last residue. Fields, in order: clone size, V gene, CDR3 protein. Size is stated for part of the rows, as once, few or many counts, or as a class when the clone is expanded.

clone_size: NA
v_call: TRBV6-4
cdr3_aa: ASSSSPGGSPLH

clone_size: NA
v_call: TRBV28
cdr3_aa: ASSPGGAKNIQY

clone_size: NA
v_call: TRBV5-1
cdr3_aa: ASSVREGWTEAF

clone_size: NA
v_call: TRBV28
cdr3_aa: ASSLKGVEEKLF

clone_size: NA
v_call: TRBV5-4
cdr3_aa: ASSSQENGEKLF

clone_size: few
v_call: TRBV11-3
cdr3_aa: ASSVPLREGRVQY

clone_size: NA
v_call: TRBV18
cdr3_aa: ASSLTGASNQPQH

clone_size: NA
v_call: TRBV7-2
cdr3_aa: ASRAVAGAYNEQF

clone_size: NA
v_call: TRBV6-5
cdr3_aa: ATGRRLGYGYT

clone_size: NA
v_call: TRBV10-3
cdr3_aa: AIEDRQTKKDGYT

clone_size: NA
v_call: TRBV15
cdr3_aa: ATSGGTGRPGANVLT

clone_size: NA
v_call: TRBV2
cdr3_aa: ASIAGLAGADTQY

clone_size: NA
v_call: TRBV18
cdr3_aa: ASSPSGTEGSYGYT

clone_size: few
v_call: TRBV9
cdr3_aa: ASSVAQRAIGAYGYT

clone_size: NA
v_call: TRBV6-6
cdr3_aa: ASSPASGQPQH

clone_size: NA
v_call: TRBV9
cdr3_aa: ASSGTPGQINMNTEAF

clone_size: once
v_call: TRBV11-1
cdr3_aa: ASSTTGNTEAF

clone_size: NA
v_call: TRBV6-5
cdr3_aa: ASSTGQGRNEQF

clone_size: NA
v_call: TRBV7-9
cdr3_aa: ASSTGGHSPLH

clone_size: NA
v_call: TRBV19
cdr3_aa: ASRRGQEQY

clone_size: NA
v_call: TRBV19
cdr3_aa: ASSIDPASYEQY

clone_size: NA
v_call: TRBV2
cdr3_aa: ASSEARLAGRGTQY

clone_size: NA
v_call: TRBV24-1
cdr3_aa: ATSGRPQH

clone_size: NA
v_call: TRBV7-3
cdr3_aa: ASSLTGGAGHTEAF

clone_size: few
v_call: TRBV5-1
cdr3_aa: ASSLDGISSGNTIY

clone_size: NA
v_call: TRBV7-2
cdr3_aa: ASSKDSAGEETQY

clone_size: NA
v_call: TRBV11-3
cdr3_aa: ASSPTSGGKADTQY

clone_size: few
v_call: TRBV27
cdr3_aa: ASSRGTEAF

clone_size: NA
v_call: TRBV7-2
cdr3_aa: ASSGTGVGNTIY

clone_size: NA
v_call: TRBV28
cdr3_aa: ASIGDTEAF

clone_size: NA
v_call: TRBV10-3
cdr3_aa: AIRKPLGTGGSWDEQF

clone_size: NA
v_call: TRBV28
cdr3_aa: ASSWRRVWGQPQH

clone_size: NA
v_call: TRBV2
cdr3_aa: ASSPPSTMGTGELF

clone_size: NA
v_call: TRBV5-1
cdr3_aa: ASSSALLAGGPTDTQY

clone_size: NA
v_call: TRBV10-1
cdr3_aa: ASSKLNTEAF

clone_size: NA
v_call: TRBV6-5
cdr3_aa: ASRAGGNQPQH

clone_size: few
v_call: TRBV5-5
cdr3_aa: ASSLALNGNYGYT

clone_size: NA
v_call: TRBV7-9
cdr3_aa: ASSFRDEQY

clone_size: NA
v_call: TRBV6-2/TRBV6-3
cdr3_aa: ASSSRSEFTEAF

clone_size: NA
v_call: TRBV7-2
cdr3_aa: ASSSRDRGRNEQF

clone_size: NA
v_call: TRBV11-2
cdr3_aa: ASSFQGRLEAF

clone_size: NA
v_call: TRBV4-3
cdr3_aa: ASSQDGAGGNEKLF

clone_size: NA
v_call: TRBV6-5
cdr3_aa: ASSYQSSRRQY

clone_size: NA
v_call: TRBV15
cdr3_aa: ATSLGSRESEKLF

clone_size: NA
v_call: TRBV27
cdr3_aa: ASSRGWGPLNSPLH

clone_size: few
v_call: TRBV28
cdr3_aa: ASSPAGGRQPQH

clone_size: NA
v_call: TRBV3-1/TRBV3-2
cdr3_aa: ASSQDSFTVNTEAF

clone_size: NA
v_call: TRBV2
cdr3_aa: ASRDLSGTGPYNEQF

clone_size: NA
v_call: TRBV5-4
cdr3_aa: ASRTGTGSSNFGYT

clone_size: NA
v_call: TRBV9
cdr3_aa: ASSVVPGSTSGNTIY

clone_size: NA
v_call: TRBV7-2
cdr3_aa: ASSPRSGGAGYDNEQF

clone_size: NA
v_call: TRBV5-6
cdr3_aa: ASSLERGRTGELF